This T cell receptor beta chain was obtained from a study of cytomegalovirus exposure and HLA in healthy donors. Study conclusions and caveats: In a later analysis, HLA-associated beta chains showed higher expansion and lower generation probabilities than comparable chains. Reported findings show TCR beta sequences accurately forecast HLA-A and HLA-B alleles in most subjects. Analyses of presence/absence relied on an assumption of roughly uniform sequencing depth across donors.

Trimming at V came to 6 bases and at J to 6 bases, leaving 10 bases not matched to a gene. CDR1 is MNHEY, CDR2 SVGAGI, per germline. The CDR3 is made up of 14 amino acids. For this clone: The antigen is unknown.

PCR used 60 Vbeta primers and 13 Jbeta primers. TCRdb's table, derived via immunoSEQ multiplex PCR, lists solely in-frame clones and lacks some. Among 150,000 to 200,000 clones listed, 65% to 80% were seen once. The chain joins TRBV6-5 to TRBJ1-2; 7 bases are shared with TRBD1. This sequence originates from a male donor in good health and CMV-seronegative. Material for sequencing was PBMCs. CDR3 coding DNA: TGTGCCAGCAGCCGACAACAGGGGCCGGATGGCTACACCTTC. Its protein is CASSRQQGPDGYTF.